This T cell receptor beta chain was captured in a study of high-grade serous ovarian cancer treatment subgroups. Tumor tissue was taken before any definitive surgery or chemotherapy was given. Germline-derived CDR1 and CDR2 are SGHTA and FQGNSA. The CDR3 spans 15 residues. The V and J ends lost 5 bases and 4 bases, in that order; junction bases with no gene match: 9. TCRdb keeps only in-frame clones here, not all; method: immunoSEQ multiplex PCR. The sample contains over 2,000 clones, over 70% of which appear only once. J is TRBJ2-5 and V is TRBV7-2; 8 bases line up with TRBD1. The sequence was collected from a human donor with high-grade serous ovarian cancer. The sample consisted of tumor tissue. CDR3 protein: CASSVGQVGRETQYF. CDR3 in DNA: TGTGCCAGCAGCGTGGGACAGGTGGGGAGAGAGACCCAGTACTTC.